The 21 T cell receptor beta chains given below trace back to one sample, sequenced in a study of blood T cell repertoires in COVID-19. Assay: immunoSEQ multiplex PCR; the TCRdb copy retains only in-frame clones and omits some. The table records about 190,000 clones, 70% to 90% of them present only once. The sequencing input was peripheral blood. The source of these receptors is a woman in her forties who had recovered from COVID-19.

The chain employs TRBV2 and TRBJ2-7; possibly TRBD2 for D (5 bases). V was cut by 2 bases and J by 5 bases, with 16 bases left in between. This CDR3 has 15 amino acids. The V gene's germline CDR1 is SNHLY and CDR2 FYNNEI. The CDR3 DNA sequence: TGTGCCAGCAGTGAACCTTGGCGGGTATACGACGAGCAGTACTTC. It codes for CASSEPWRVYDEQYF.

This chain uses TRBV5-1 with TRBJ2-6, with D perhaps matching TRBD1 (5 bases). CDR1 SGHRS and CDR2 YFSETQ come from the germline V gene. The CDR3 totals 15 residues. V was pared by 3 bases and J by 1 base, with 8 bases between. In nucleotides, the CDR3 is TGCGCCAGCAGCTCCGGACATTCTGGGGCCAACGTCCTGACTTTC. It is translated as CASSSGHSGANVLTF.

The chain has TRBV2 and TRBJ2-7; D possibly corresponds to TRBD1 (6 bases). Looked up from germline, CDR1 is SNHLY and CDR2 is FYNNEI. Trimming shortened V by 10 bases and J by 0 bases, and 10 bases separated the two germline ends. This CDR3 contains 12 residues. The CDR3 DNA is TGTGCCACCCGGGACAACTCCTACGAGCAGTACTTC. It is translated as CATRDNSYEQYF.

This clone was detected only a few times. The chain joins TRBV12-3 or TRBV12-4 to TRBJ1-2; D may be TRBD1 (6 bases). V was trimmed by 7 bases and J by 7 bases, leaving 10 bases between them. CDR3 length: 11 residues. The CDR3 loop is CASTSGAGYTF. The DNA for the CDR3 is TGTGCCAGCACCTCAGGGGCTGGCTACACCTTC.

This sequence joins TRBV19 and TRBJ2-3; no reliable D call. Germline CDR1 is LNHDA and CDR2 is SQIVND (reference sequence). The CDR3 runs 14 residues. V was trimmed by 7 bases and J by 3 bases, leaving 14 bases between them. CDR3 in amino acids: CASIAVIGTDTQYF. The CDR3 nucleotides are TGTGCCAGTATTGCGGTTATCGGGACAGATACGCAGTATTTT.

The V call is TRBV30, the J call TRBJ2-1; D might be TRBD1 (6 bases). Germline V lookup: CDR1 GTSNPN, CDR2 SVGIG (reference sequence). V dropped 1 base and J dropped 0 bases, with 10 bases sitting between them. This CDR3 is built from 15 residues. CDR3 bases: TGTGCCTGGAGTGCTGGGGGCTTCTCCTACAATGAGCAGTTCTTC. Encoded protein: CAWSAGGFSYNEQFF.

The rearrangement links TRBV5-6 to TRBJ1-1, with 10 nucleotides matching TRBD1. V was pared by 0 bases and J by 9 bases, with 8 bases of the junction left unmatched. This CDR3 region has 15 residues. Germline V gene sequence: CDR1 SGHDT, CDR2 YYEEEE. The CDR3 loop reads CASSLDPGTGEKAFF. CDR3 nucleotides: TGTGCCAGCAGCTTGGATCCCGGGACAGGGGAGAAAGCTTTCTTT.

The chain recombines TRBV18 with TRBJ2-3, with a weak D call TRBD1 (6 bases). V was pared by 3 bases and J by 0 bases, with 16 bases between. The CDR3 has 17 residues. Germline V gives CDR1 KGHSH, CDR2 LQKENI. The CDR3 DNA follows: TGTGCCAGCTCACCGGTAGGGGGAGCCTCTAGCACAGATACGCAGTATTTT. Its protein is CASSPVGGASSTDTQYF.

This chain joins TRBV28 and TRBJ1-6, with D possibly matching TRBD1 (5 bases). V was clipped by 7 bases and J by 7 bases, with 8 bases between them. Per germline, CDR1 MDHEN and CDR2 SYDVKM. The CDR3 covers 12 residues. CDR3 nucleotide sequence: TGTGCCAGCACGGGGGGGAATTCACCCCTCCACTTT. This codes for CASTGGNSPLHF.

This rearrangement joins TRBV7-3 to TRBJ1-1; TRBD1 might be the D (5 bases). Germline CDR1 reads SGHTA; CDR2 reads FQGTGA. The CDR3 has 13 amino acids. The ends were cut back, 5 bases at V and 3 bases at J, with 10 bases in the middle. Here the CDR3 DNA reads TGTGCCAGCAGCAAACAGGAAGACACTGAAGCTTTCTTT. The encoded protein is CASSKQEDTEAFF.

The rearrangement joins TRBV19 to TRBJ1-2; D call uncertain. Germline V lookup: CDR1 LNHDA, CDR2 SQIVND (reference sequence). The CDR3 loop spans 15 amino acids. The V end lost 3 bases, the J end lost 8 bases, and 19 bases lay between the germline ends. CDR3 residues: CASSIISEGPGGYTF. The DNA of the CDR3 is TGTGCCAGTAGTATCATTTCGGAGGGCCCTGGGGGCTACACCTTC.

The sample holds a few counts of this clone. The rearrangement links TRBV5-4 to TRBJ1-1; no clear D. V was trimmed by 0 bases and J by 1 base, leaving 10 bases between them. In germline, CDR1 is SGHNT, CDR2 YYREEE (reference sequence). The CDR3 has 15 residues. Here the CDR3 DNA reads TGTGCCAGCAGCTTGGAATCGGGTCGGAACACTGAAGCTTTCTTT. Residues: CASSLESGRNTEAFF.

The V gene is TRBV30, the J gene TRBJ2-5, with 12 bases fitting TRBD2. Per the germline V gene, CDR1 is GTSNPN and CDR2 is SVGIG (reference sequence). The CDR3 is made up of 14 amino acids. With 4 bases clipped from V and 4 bases from J, the junction kept 4 bases outside the gene matches. CDR3 loop: CAWNPGLAGETQYF. The CDR3 bases are TGTGCCTGGAACCCGGGACTAGCGGGAGAGACCCAGTACTTC.

This clone was seen a single time. This sequence joins TRBV12-3 or TRBV12-4 and TRBJ2-2; maybe TRBD1 (5 bases). The V gene lost 3 bases and the J gene lost 5 bases, with 7 bases spanning the gap. The CDR3 has 13 amino acids. In DNA form, the CDR3 reads TGTGCCAGCAGTTTGGGGCCAACCGGGGAGCTGTTTTTT. It specifies CASSLGPTGELFF.

The V and J genes are TRBV28 and TRBJ2-5, with a weak D call TRBD1 (5 bases). Germline V gives CDR1 MDHEN, CDR2 SYDVKM. V lost 4 bases and J 0 bases, leaving 9 bases between the germline ends. This CDR3 spans 14 amino acids. The CDR3 DNA reads TGTGCCAGCAGTTATGACAGTAACCAAGAGACCCAGTACTTC. Protein sequence: CASSYDSNQETQYF.

This clone has just one count. This chain uses TRBV10-3 with TRBJ1-2; D gene ambiguous. The CDR3 extends over 14 amino acids. CDR1 and CDR2 (germline): ENHRY, SYGVKD. The V and J ends lost 2 bases and 8 bases respectively, with 15 bases between them. CDR3 protein: CAISESQALGGYTF. Written as DNA, the CDR3 is TGTGCCATCAGTGAGAGTCAGGCCTTAGGAGGCTACACCTTC.

V gene TRBV6-5 combines with J gene TRBJ1-2; 8 positions agree with TRBD1. Germline CDR1 reads MNHEY; CDR2 reads SVGAGI. The V gene end was trimmed by 6 bases and the J gene end by 3 bases; junction bases not matched to a gene: 6. The CDR3 totals 14 residues. The CDR3 bases are TGTGCCAGCAGAGGGACAGGAGCTGACTATGGCTACACCTTC. Translating it yields CASRGTGADYGYTF.

The CDR3 bases are TGTGCCAGCAGCCACGGGACTAGCGGGGTCTACGAGCAGTACTTC. Protein: CASSHGTSGVYEQYF. The J gene is TRBJ2-7, the V gene TRBV3-1 (or the pseudogene TRBV3-2); 13 bases fit TRBD2. With 3 bases clipped from V and 3 bases from J, the junction kept 2 bases outside the gene matches. The CDR3 is 15 amino acids. Germline lookup yields CDR1 LGHDT and CDR2 YNNKEL (reference sequence).

This clone was counted once. V is TRBV7-6 and J is TRBJ2-3; 10 bases match TRBD2. This CDR3 is built from 22 residues. V lost 1 base, J lost 5 bases, and 24 bases stayed unmatched. CDR1 is SGHVS, CDR2 FNYEAQ, per germline. CDR3 DNA: TGTGCCAGCAGCTTAGAGGCTCCCGGGTCGGCTAGCGGGAGTGTTCGGGGAGATACGCAGTATTTT. The encoded protein is CASSLEAPGSASGSVRGDTQYF.

V is TRBV4-1 and J is TRBJ2-2; D gene ambiguous. The germline gives CDR1 MGHRA, CDR2 YSYEKL. V was shortened by 0 bases and J by 5 bases, with 4 bases between the two germline ends. The CDR3 runs 13 residues. The CDR3 DNA follows: TGCGCCAGCAGCCAAGATAGAACCGGGGAGCTGTTTTTT. Amino acid sequence: CASSQDRTGELFF.

This clone was picked up a small number of times. The genes are TRBV7-2 and TRBJ2-3, with D maybe TRBD2 (7 bases). CDR1 and CDR2 from the germline V gene are SGHTA and FQGNSA. Trimming removed 0 bases at V and 6 bases at J, with 10 bases between. CDR3 length equals 14 residues. In DNA form, the CDR3 reads TGTGCCAGCAGCTTAGCGGGAGGGGGGGATACGCAGTATTTT. This gives the protein CASSLAGGGDTQYF.